This T cell receptor beta chain was obtained from a study of blood T cell repertoires in COVID-19 (dated by TCRdb to 2020 to 2022). For the wider study: Collaborator samples came from the United States, Italy and Spain and covered acute and convalescent phases of COVID-19. The prospective study material was composed of cDNA or gDNA derived from T cells, B-cell-depleted T cells, or PBMCs. Deeply sampled blood TCRbeta repertoires from subjects exposed to, actively infected with, or recovered from COVID-19 were included in the dataset. The repertoires were released in a freely available public database intended as a resource for research on the immune response to SARS-CoV-2. Samples came from the ongoing ImmuneRACE study (first 160 participants) plus 1,254 subjects from 6 global collaborators. Nearly every sample came with metadata listing a de-identified subject ID, COVID-19 status, age in years and sex. Where available, HLA class I and class II types were taken from metadata supplied by the sample provider and were not determined by assay-based typing.

TCRbeta CDR3 regions were amplified from genomic DNA by means of the immunoSEQ Assay, a bias-controlled multiplex PCR. In the original analysis: The number of nucleated cells in each sample was estimated by amplification of reference gene primers within the assay. Sequence reads were collapsed and filtered to measure the absolute abundance of every unique TCRbeta CDR3 rearrangement. For each sample, productive Simpson clonality was calculated as the square root of Simpson's diversity index over productive rearrangements. Here the immuneACCESS table is served through TCRdb, limited to in-frame sequences with V and J called. Missing clones are a known gap in these copies; in checked studies unresolved V genes cover under half, and the rest lacks a known reason. The V and J calls and the clone size are those of that table, but D and trimming were determined from the DNA. This sample comprises around 450,000 clones, roughly 87% of them detected only once. Less than 0.75% of the sample is taken by the ten largest.

A remark on this clone: Its antigen remains unidentified. There are no base qualities to consult, and no much larger clone falls within one base.

Participants in the prospective study were enrolled through a virtual design, were aged about 18 to 90 years, and lived in approximately 24 United States geographic areas. Cohort assignment in the prospective study relied on participant-reported clinical history from a screening survey and a study questionnaire. ImmuneRACE Cohort 3 recovered participants were defined by two consecutive negative NP/OP PCR tests, healthcare professional clearance, or symptom resolution. Mobile phlebotomists in the prospective study collected whole blood, serum and a nasopharyngeal or oropharyngeal swab from every participant. Additional blood draws and questionnaires over an approximately two-month period could optionally be provided by prospective study participants. Before DNA extraction, blood samples from the prospective study were shipped at room temperature or frozen. According to the germline V gene, CDR1 reads SGHVS and CDR2 reads FNYEAQ. The CDR3 contains 17 residues, cysteine and phenylalanine counted. Here the CDR3 DNA is all that survives: 51 bases in frame from base 1. V is cut by 5 bases and J by 0 bases, and the space between the germline ends is 17 bases.

Results and caveats for the whole study, not just this receptor: The quantity of clinical and demographic metadata differed by source and by participant and was supplied without curation.

The material sequenced was PBMCs or T cells enriched from blood (not recorded which). This TCR came from a young man who had recovered from COVID-19. The chain uses TRBV7-6 and TRBJ1-5, with the D gene not clear enough to name. This receptor carries the CDR3 CASSEEAGNYSNQPQHF. The DNA is as follows: TGTGCCAGCAGCGAAGAAGCGGGGAACTATAGCAATCAGCCCCAGCATTTT.